The 18 T cell receptor beta chains below were found in one sample sequenced in a study of CD8 T cells in ankylosing spondylitis. Findings and caveats of the study: A TCR beta motif of roughly eight highly homologous variants seemed to mark ankylosing spondylitis blood.

TCRdb analysed the 5' RACE reads with MiXCR anew, one entry per CDR3 protein. The table lists hundreds of thousands of distinct CDR3 sequences, roughly a sixth of them singletons, with approximately 1% in the top ten. These receptors have no known antigen. Sequencing was performed on blood, either unsorted or a sorted T cell fraction (not recorded which). The receptors were sampled from a male donor with ankylosing spondylitis.

This clonotype was counted between two and nine times. V and J are TRBV4-2 and TRBJ2-7, with 9 bases aligning to TRBD2. Losses at the gene ends were 4 bases for V and 0 bases for J; bases not matched to a gene: 4. Per the germline V gene, CDR1 is LGHNA and CDR2 is YNFKEQ. The CDR3 extends over 15 amino acids. CDR3 sequence: CASSLAGASSYEQYF. The DNA for the CDR3 is TGTGCCAGCAGCCTAGCGGGGGCTAGCTCCTACGAGCAGTACTTC.

The chain is built from TRBV4-2 and TRBJ2-5; 10 nucleotides match TRBD2. CDR3 size: 15 residues. Germline V gives CDR1 LGHNA, CDR2 YNFKEQ. V was pared by 4 bases and J by 4 bases, with 6 bases of the junction left unmatched. The CDR3 nucleotides are TGTGCCAGCAGCCCGAAGCGGGGGGGCCTAGAGACCCAGTACTTC. Encoded protein: CASSPKRGGLETQYF.

This clonotype occurred many times. This chain uses TRBV4-3 with TRBJ1-4, with a weak D call TRBD1 (5 bases). The V and J ends lost 4 bases and 4 bases respectively, with 13 bases between them. CDR1 and CDR2 from the germline V gene are LGHNA and YSLEER. This CDR3 is 15 amino acids long. The CDR3 protein is CASSLQGRSNEKLFF. The CDR3 coding sequence is TGCGCCAGCAGCCTCCAGGGACGTAGTAATGAAAAACTGTTTTTT.

This clonotype occurred a few times. The V gene is TRBV7-2, the J gene TRBJ2-7; 7 nucleotides align to TRBD2. V was pared by 3 bases and J by 3 bases, with 5 bases of the junction left unmatched. Germline values: CDR1 SGHTA, CDR2 FQGNSA. This CDR3 is 14 amino acids long. CDR3 protein: CASSLMREYYEQYF. CDR3 bases: TGTGCCAGCAGCTTGATGCGGGAGTACTACGAGCAGTACTTC.

Only a few counts were recorded for this clonotype. The genes are TRBV20-1 and TRBJ1-1, with unresolved D. V dropped 0 bases and J dropped 0 bases, with 5 bases sitting between them. CDR3 length equals 13 residues. The germline V gene encodes CDR1 DFQATT and CDR2 SNEGSKA (reference sequence). The CDR3 region has the DNA TGCAGTGCTAGAGAACAGCTGAACACTGAAGCTTTCTTT. Its protein product is CSAREQLNTEAFF.

This clonotype was counted a single time. The chain carries TRBV6-5 and TRBJ2-1, with a weak D call TRBD2 (6 bases). This CDR3 has 14 residues. Trimming removed 4 bases from V and 5 bases from J, with 12 bases in between. Germline loops: CDR1 MNHEY, CDR2 SVGAGI. In DNA, the CDR3 is TGTGCCAGCAGTTTGGGGCGGGATAACAATGAGCAGTTCTTC. Protein: CASSLGRDNNEQFF.

The rearrangement joins TRBV5-1 to TRBJ2-5; 11 bases fit TRBD2. This CDR3 spans 16 amino acids. V lost 3 bases and J lost 1; bases outside the gene matches: 5. The V gene's germline CDR1 is SGHRS and CDR2 YFSETQ. CDR3 nucleotide sequence: TGCGCCAGCAGCTACGGACTAGCGGGCTTCCAAGAGACCCAGTACTTC. This gives the protein CASSYGLAGFQETQYF.

This clonotype appeared a few times. V gene TRBV18 combines with J gene TRBJ2-7, with TRBD2 as a possible D gene (6 bases). Germline V CDR1 and CDR2: KGHSH, LQKENI. V lost 3 bases and J lost 5, with 14 bases in between. This CDR3 region has 14 residues. The CDR3 is CASSPRGGTNEQYF. DNA for the CDR3: TGTGCCAGCTCACCTCGTGGGGGGACGAACGAGCAGTACTTC. Using reference TRBV18 and TRBJ2-7 for the parts outside the CDR3, the full variable domain is NAGVMQNPRHLVRRRGQEARLRCSPMKGHSHVYWYRQLPEEGLKFMVYLQKENIIDESGMPKERFSAEFPKEGPSILRIQQVVRGDSAAYFCASSPRGGTNEQYFGPGTRLTVT.

This clonotype was seen more than once but under ten times. The chain has TRBV4-1 and TRBJ2-4; the match to TRBD2 covers 11 bases. CDR1 is MGHRA, CDR2 YSYEKL, per germline. V lost 1 base, J lost 9 bases, and 2 bases stayed unmatched. The CDR3 is 14 amino acids. The CDR3 nucleotides read TGCGCCAGCAGCCAAGGCCTAGCGGGAGGCATTCAGTACTTC. Encoded protein: CASSQGLAGGIQYF.

This clonotype was seen a handful of times. The CDR3 nucleotides are TGTGCCAGCAGCCCCCAAGGACTAGCGTCCTACGAGCAGTACTTC. This codes for CASSPQGLASYEQYF. V gene TRBV3-1 combines with J gene TRBJ2-7; 9 bases fit TRBD2. The germline V gene has CDR1 LGHDT and CDR2 YNNKEL (reference sequence). This CDR3 contains 15 residues. V lost 4 bases and J lost 1; bases outside the gene matches: 5.

The CDR3 spells CASSPGGSLGQQYF. The CDR3, as DNA: TGTGCCAGCAGCCCAGGGGGGTCCCTCGGTCAGCAGTACTTC. The rearrangement links TRBV11-3 to TRBJ2-7; D perhaps matches TRBD1 (7 bases). The CDR3 extends over 14 amino acids. The ends were cut back, 5 bases at V and 8 bases at J, with 19 bases in the middle. The germline gives CDR1 SGHNT, CDR2 YENEEA.

V is TRBV4-3 and J is TRBJ1-2; D perhaps matches TRBD1 (5 bases). This CDR3 region has 14 residues. Trimming shortened V by 4 bases and J by 6 bases, and 15 bases separated the two germline ends. Germline CDR1 is LGHNA and CDR2 is YSLEER. The CDR3 region is CASSRKQTENGYTF. In DNA form, the CDR3 reads TGCGCCAGCAGCCGGAAGCAGACAGAGAATGGCTACACCTTC.

This clonotype appeared many times. V is TRBV4-1 and J is TRBJ2-7, with 7 bases matching TRBD1. After removal of 3 bases from V and 0 bases from J, the junction contained 23 bases not matched to a gene. This CDR3 is built from 21 residues. The germline CDR1 and CDR2 sequences are MGHRA and YSYEKL. Written as DNA, the CDR3 is TGCGCCAGCAGCCATCCCGAAGAACGGGACAGTAAAAAGACCATCTCCTACGAGCAGTACTTC. This gives the protein CASSHPEERDSKKTISYEQYF.

The table lists this clonotype with a few counts. V is TRBV5-1 and J is TRBJ1-1; D uncertain. Germline CDR1 SGHRS, CDR2 YFSETQ. Trimming stripped 1 base from V and 1 base from J, with 8 bases between. The CDR3 totals 14 residues. CDR3 loop: CASSLMTPNTEAFF. For the CDR3, the DNA is TGCGCCAGCAGCTTGATGACACCGAACACTGAAGCTTTCTTT.

This clonotype was seen a handful of times. The gene calls are TRBV11-2 and TRBJ2-5, with TRBD2 identical over 7 bases. The V segment lost 3 bases and the J segment 2 bases; nucleotides outside the gene matches: 12. The CDR3 is made up of 17 amino acids. Looked up from germline, CDR1 is SGHAT and CDR2 is FQNNGV. The CDR3 coding sequence is TGTGCCAGCAGCTTTTTACCCGGGACTACGATTCAAGAGACCCAGTACTTC. This translates into CASSFLPGTTIQETQYF.

The V gene is TRBV5-1, the J gene TRBJ2-7; D is uncertain. This CDR3 is 13 amino acids long. CDR1 is SGHRS and CDR2 is YFSETQ in the germline V gene. The V gene lost 1 base and the J gene lost 2 bases, with 7 bases spanning the gap. CDR3 sequence: CASSLRQAYEQYF. The DNA for the CDR3 is TGCGCCAGCAGCTTGAGGCAGGCCTACGAGCAGTACTTC.

This clonotype was counted only a few times. The genes are TRBV20-1 and TRBJ2-2, with D perhaps matching TRBD2 (6 bases). The CDR3 is 17 residues long. Germline V gene data show CDR1 as DFQATT and CDR2 as SNEGSKA (reference sequence). Trimming shortened V by 0 bases and J by 3 bases, and 17 bases separated the two germline ends. The chain's CDR3 is CSARDSRGGPDTGELFF. CDR3 nucleotides: TGCAGTGCTAGAGATAGTCGGGGAGGACCAGACACCGGGGAGCTGTTTTTT.

V and J are TRBV11-2 and TRBJ2-7, with 11 bases that match TRBD2. Germline CDR1 reads SGHAT; CDR2 reads FQNNGV. With V trimmed by 6 bases and J by 3 bases, 4 bases remained unmatched. The CDR3 is made up of 14 amino acids. The CDR3 region is CASRLLAGGYEQYF. As DNA, the CDR3 is TGTGCCAGCAGACTCCTAGCGGGGGGCTACGAGCAGTACTTC.